This T cell receptor beta chain emerged from a study of T-cell memory formation after mild COVID-19 listed by TCRdb under 2021. The study in broad terms: TCR sequence clusters from the two donors were largely donor specific. Two young, previously healthy adult volunteers, one female and one male, were included in the cohort. In a couple of donors, T-cell clones that expanded and contracted after mild COVID-19 were tracked by sequencing TCRalpha and TCRbeta repertoires over time.

Per the germline V gene (reference sequence), MNHEY is the CDR1 and SMNVEV is the CDR2. The cysteine opens and the phenylalanine closes a CDR3 of 16 amino acids. Of the read, only the CDR3 DNA is kept; its 48 bases are in frame from base 1. Relative to germline, V is missing 6 bases and J is missing 0 bases, with 9 bases of the junction outside any gene match. On this clonotype itself: Its binding antigen is unknown. The sample holds no much larger clone one base away, and base qualities are not on file.

The run used an Illumina NovaSeq 6000. cDNA libraries for TCRalpha and TCRbeta were prepared by 5'RACE using constant-segment primers, with sample barcodes and unique molecular identifiers added. Trizol reagent was used to extract RNA from every sample. The libraries were amplified in two PCR steps, and the second step added a second sample barcode and Illumina TruSeq adapters. Libraries were sequenced on an Illumina NovaSeq with 2 x 150 bp paired-end reads. The source study handled its data this way. With migec v1.2.7, reads were demultiplexed and then collapsed into UMI-guided consensus sequences. Using mixcr v2.1.11, the UMI consensuses were aligned to TRA and TRB V and J templates and assembled into clonotypes. Expanded or contracted clonotypes were those called significant by both edgeR and NoisET, with noise models trained on biological replicates. edgeR calls used a false discovery rate-adjusted p below 0.01 and a log2 fold-change threshold of 1. PCA with hierarchical clustering of max-normalized trajectories of the 1000 most abundant clonotypes was used as exploratory dynamics analysis. Separately sequenced CD4+ and CD8+ repertoires were used to assign a CD4 or CD8 phenotype to each responding clone. TCRdb passed the public sequencing reads through fastp at Q25 and MiXCR, retaining productive beta sequences. Identical CDR3 proteins give one entry, which carries the most common genes and DNA. The V and J calls here are based on TCRdb, not the publication. Here the sample has just over 300,000 distinct CDR3 sequences; around 19% occur a single time. Together, the top ten hold approximately 21% of the sample.

The paper as a whole reports these results and caveats: Some responding clones were detected in pre-infection memory, suggesting pre-existing cross-reactive memory T cells joined the SARS-CoV-2 response. Contracting CD4+ clones were located mainly in the CM and EM memory subsets, whereas CD8+ clones were found to be enriched in EMRA. Clones that contracted from day 15 to 85 showed balanced CD4/CD8 phenotypes, whereas a second wave of clones that expanded from day 15 to 37 leaned towards CD4+. SARS-CoV-2 specificity was not confirmed for the second-wave clones peaking on day 37. Only a couple of mild cases were covered in the study, and larger cohorts including severe cases with pre-infection samples were considered necessary.

Ficoll-Paque density gradient centrifugation was the method used to isolate PBMCs. This receptor was obtained from a man aged 18 to 30 who had mild COVID-19 (a few samples of this study predate the infection). The sample titles of this study are shuffled in the database, so cell type and time point are left out; the donor was told from shared clones. The rearrangement joined TRBV27 to TRBJ2-3; the central 7 bases match TRBD1. The sequenced sample consisted of PBMCs or a T cell subset sorted from them (not recorded which). The nucleotides read TGTGCCAGCAGCAGGGTAGGGACAGACAGCACAGATACGCAGTATTTT. Translation gives CASSRVGTDSTDTQYF.